This T cell receptor (beta chain) stems from a study of cytomegalovirus exposure and HLA in healthy donors. Study observations and caveats: Researchers catalogued about 150 TCR beta chains as cytomegalovirus-associated.

Comment on this clone: Its antigen is still unknown.

Sequencing used immunoSEQ multiplex PCR; TCRdb keeps in-frame clones, though not all of them. The sample has over 150,000 clones, more than 70% seen once. The receptor's source is a human donor in good health. Sequencing was done on a sample of PBMCs.

CDR3 nucleotides: TGTGCCAGCAGTGCCCGGACAGGGAAAGGCTACACCTTC. The encoded protein is CASSARTGKGYTF. This chain uses TRBV6-5 with TRBJ1-2; TRBD1 agrees at 8 bases. Germline V gene sequence: CDR1 MNHEY, CDR2 SVGAGI. J lost 8 bases, V lost 5 bases, and 7 bases had no gene match. The CDR3 loop spans 13 amino acids.